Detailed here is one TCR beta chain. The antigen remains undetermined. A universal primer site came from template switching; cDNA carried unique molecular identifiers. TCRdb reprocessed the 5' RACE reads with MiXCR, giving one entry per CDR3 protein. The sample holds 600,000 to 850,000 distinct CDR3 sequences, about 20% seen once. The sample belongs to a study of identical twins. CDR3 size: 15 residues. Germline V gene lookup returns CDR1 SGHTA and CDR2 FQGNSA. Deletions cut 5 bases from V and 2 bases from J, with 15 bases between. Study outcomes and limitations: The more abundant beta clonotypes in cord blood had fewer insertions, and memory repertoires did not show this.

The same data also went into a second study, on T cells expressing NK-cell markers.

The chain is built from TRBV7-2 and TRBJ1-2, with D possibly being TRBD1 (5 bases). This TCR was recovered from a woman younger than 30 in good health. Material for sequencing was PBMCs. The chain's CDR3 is CASSPQGAANYGYTF. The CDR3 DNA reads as TGTGCCAGCAGCCCCCAGGGCGCAGCGAACTATGGCTACACCTTC.